This T cell receptor (beta chain) was recovered during a study of regulatory T cells in long-lasting Graves disease. Relying on iRepertoire HTBI primers and Arm-PCR of CDR3 regions, the team built TCR beta libraries. TCRdb passed the multiplex PCR reads through MiXCR, listing each CDR3 protein once. The table records 350,000 to 500,000 distinct CDR3 sequences, 16% of them present only once. Described time point: newly diagnosed GD, antithyroid drugs for less than 3 months. The authors made the TCR library using RNA they extracted from PBMCs. Staff took about 9 milliliters of peripheral blood and put it into EDTA tubes. Many counts were recorded for this clonotype. Its antigen is unidentified. Study-level findings and limits: Newly diagnosed patients had higher TCR diversity than persistent Graves' patients did.

These same data were also listed under a study on T cells in Graves' hyperthyroidism and ophthalmopathy.

The sequenced sample was peripheral blood mononuclear cells (PBMCs), obtained at new diagnosis, from a patient treated with antithyroid drugs. This TCR was recovered from a woman aged 18 to 35 with Graves disease.

In DNA form, the CDR3 reads TGTGCCAGCAATATCAGGGGGCGAGGCACTGAAGCTTTCTTT. This codes for CASNIRGRGTEAFF. The rearrangement uses TRBV6-1 and TRBJ1-1; 8 nucleotides align to TRBD1. The germline gives CDR1 MNHNS, CDR2 SASEGT. Trimming cost V 7 bases and J 4 bases; bases outside gene matches: 8. This CDR3 is 14 amino acids long.